Presented here are 19 T cell receptor beta chains from one specimen sequenced in a study of cytomegalovirus exposure and HLA in healthy donors. The assay was immunoSEQ multiplex PCR, and TCRdb's table has in-frame clones only and misses some. The sample consists of about 56,000 clones, 80% to 90% of them appearing once. The specimen sequenced was PBMCs. The receptors were gathered from a woman between 18 and 30 years old in good health and CMV-seronegative.

Notes on this clone: Germline is not matched at one junction end, which may reflect a read error. The chain recombines TRBV9 with TRBJ2-3; D might be TRBD2 (6 bases). The CDR3 loop spans 15 amino acids. Germline V gene lookup returns CDR1 SGDLS and CDR2 YYNGEE. CDR3 amino acids: CASSGSGTSIDTQYF. CDR3 bases: TGTGCCAGCAGCGGTAGCGGTACTAGCATAGATACGCAGTATTTT.

The chain recombines TRBV5-4 with TRBJ2-1, with 10 bases fitting TRBD2. The CDR3 loop spans 14 amino acids. V dropped 1 base and J dropped 8; count of bases not matched to a gene: 3. The germline V gene encodes CDR1 SGHNT and CDR2 YYREEE (reference sequence). CDR3 in amino acids: CASSLTSGMDEQFF. For the CDR3, the DNA is TGTGCCAGCAGCTTGACTAGCGGGATGGATGAGCAGTTCTTC.

V is TRBV28 and J is TRBJ2-7; D gene uncertain. Germline V gene sequence: CDR1 MDHEN, CDR2 SYDVKM. This CDR3 contains 12 residues. V was cut by 5 bases and J by 5 bases, with 10 bases left in between. As DNA, the CDR3 is TGTGCCAGCAGTATCGGTGGGCACGAGCAGTACTTC. It encodes CASSIGGHEQYF.

This sequence joins TRBV9 and TRBJ1-6, with no clear D. CDR1 and CDR2 (germline): SGDLS, YYNGEE. This CDR3 has 14 residues. The V end lost 4 bases, the J end lost 9 bases, and 14 bases lay between the germline ends. CDR3 residues: CASSPRYMASPLHF. Here the CDR3 DNA reads TGTGCCAGCAGCCCAAGATACATGGCTTCACCCCTCCACTTT.

The chain joins TRBV18 to TRBJ2-3, with D perhaps TRBD1 (6 bases). This CDR3 has 14 residues. Germline CDR1 KGHSH, CDR2 LQKENI. The V end lost 5 bases, the J end lost 6 bases, and 15 bases lay between the germline ends. This CDR3 reads CASSRWDTADTQYF. The CDR3 coding sequence is TGTGCCAGCTCAAGGTGGGACACCGCGGATACGCAGTATTTT.

V and J are TRBV27 and TRBJ2-1, with a possible D match to TRBD1 (5 bases). In germline, CDR1 is MNHEY, CDR2 SMNVEV (reference sequence). CDR3 length: 13 amino acids. V was pared by 4 bases and J by 5 bases, with 9 bases between. The CDR3 reads CASSSQGHNEQFF. CDR3 in DNA: TGTGCCAGCAGTTCCCAGGGCCACAATGAGCAGTTCTTC.

The V gene is TRBV4-1, the J gene TRBJ2-3; maybe TRBD2 (7 bases). V lost 0 bases and J 6 bases, leaving 16 bases between the germline ends. The V gene's germline CDR1 is MGHRA and CDR2 YSYEKL. This CDR3 is 16 amino acids long. Written as DNA, the CDR3 is TGCGCCAGCAGCCAAGATCTCCGGGGGGCCCGGGATACGCAGTATTTT. Its translation is CASSQDLRGARDTQYF.

The chain joins TRBV28 to TRBJ2-2; TRBD2 matches at 13 bases. Germline lookup yields CDR1 MDHEN and CDR2 SYDVKM. Trimming cost V 2 bases and J 4 bases; bases outside gene matches: 4. The CDR3 loop spans 17 amino acids. The CDR3 is CASSLGLAGETTGELFF. The CDR3 nucleotides read TGTGCCAGCAGTTTAGGACTAGCGGGAGAGACCACCGGGGAGCTGTTTTTT.

J is TRBJ1-5 and V is TRBV19, with D hard to call. The V end was cut by 4 bases, the J end by 6 bases, with 10 bases between. Germline loops: CDR1 LNHDA, CDR2 SQIVND (reference sequence). This CDR3 has 13 amino acids. The CDR3 sequence: CASSRALGQPQHF. The CDR3 nucleotides are TGTGCCAGTAGTAGGGCCCTCGGTCAGCCCCAGCATTTT.

This clone was counted once. The chain combines TRBV13 with TRBJ1-4; D gene unclear. This CDR3 contains 13 residues. V shed 1 base and J shed 8 bases, with 8 bases lying between them. Germline V gene data show CDR1 as PRHDT and CDR2 as FYEKMQ (reference sequence). CDR3 nucleotide sequence: TGTGCCAGCAGCTTAGAGAGGAGGGAAAAACTGTTTTTT. It specifies CASSLERREKLFF.

The chain is built from TRBV4-2 and TRBJ1-5, with 7 bases lining up with TRBD1. Trimming at V came to 3 bases and at J to 4 bases, leaving 6 bases not matched to a gene. Germline V lookup: CDR1 LGHNA, CDR2 YNFKEQ. The CDR3 is made up of 15 amino acids. CDR3 in amino acids: CASSQDGTVNQPQHF. Here the CDR3 DNA reads TGTGCCAGCAGCCAGGACGGGACAGTTAATCAGCCCCAGCATTTT.

This clone was seen just once. This sequence joins TRBV2 and TRBJ1-2, with D possibly TRBD1 on 5 matching bases. The CDR3 is 13 amino acids. The V gene lost 5 bases and the J gene lost 6 bases, with 13 bases spanning the gap. Germline lookup yields CDR1 SNHLY and CDR2 FYNNEI. CDR3 in DNA: TGTGCCAGCAGTAGGGCAGGGAGGCATGGCTACACCTTC. Protein product: CASSRAGRHGYTF.

V is TRBV14 and J is TRBJ2-7, with 15 bases aligning to TRBD2. Germline V lookup: CDR1 SGHDN, CDR2 FVKESK. The ends lost 1 base at V and 3 bases at J; junction bases unmatched: 7. The CDR3 length is 18 residues. The CDR3 reads CASSQGGTSGGRSYEQYF. The DNA of the CDR3 is TGTGCCAGCAGCCAAGGAGGGACTAGCGGGGGGCGAAGCTACGAGCAGTACTTC.

The V and J genes are TRBV27 and TRBJ2-2; TRBD1 matches at 8 bases. The CDR3 is made up of 15 amino acids. The V segment lost 5 bases and the J segment 4 bases; nucleotides outside the gene matches: 6. Germline V gene lookup returns CDR1 MNHEY and CDR2 SMNVEV (reference sequence). CDR3: CASSITGGLTGELFF. Written as DNA, the CDR3 is TGTGCCAGCAGTATTACAGGGGGTCTCACCGGGGAGCTGTTTTTT.

This clone was counted once. J is TRBJ2-2 and V is TRBV4-1, with D perhaps TRBD2 (5 bases). Trimming took off 4 bases at V and 7 bases at J, with 16 bases between the two ends. CDR3 length: 15 residues. Germline assignment: CDR1 MGHRA and CDR2 YSYEKL. In DNA, the CDR3 is TGCGCCAGCAGCCCTAAGATAGTACTAGTCGGGGAGCTGTTTTTT. Protein: CASSPKIVLVGELFF.

This chain connects TRBV6-1 to TRBJ1-3, with D unclear. The germline gives CDR1 MNHNS, CDR2 SASEGT. The CDR3 spans 15 residues. Trimming took 6 bases from V and 3 from J, leaving 15 bases between them. DNA of the CDR3: TGTGCCAGCAGCGGCACCGCGACGGGTGGAAACACCATATATTTT. Protein sequence: CASSGTATGGNTIYF.

The V gene is TRBV4-3, the J gene TRBJ1-3; 7 positions match TRBD1. The CDR3 sequence is 20 residues long. The trim removed 1 base at V and 0 bases at J, leaving 15 bases unmatched. Germline V lookup: CDR1 LGHNA, CDR2 YSLEER. The CDR3 bases are TGCGCCAGCAGCCAAGGCCCAGGACAGGCCACTCACCGCTCTGGAAACACCATATATTTT. Its protein is CASSQGPGQATHRSGNTIYF.

This chain links TRBV6-5 with TRBJ2-3; TRBD2 aligns across 7 bases. Germline V gene data show CDR1 as MNHEY and CDR2 as SVGAGI. V lost 5 bases, J lost 4 bases, and 6 bases stayed unmatched. The CDR3 runs 14 residues. CDR3 bases: TGTGCCAGCAGTCCTGGACTAGATGCAGATACGCAGTATTTT. Its translation: CASSPGLDADTQYF.

This clone has just a few counts. The gene calls are TRBV7-8 and TRBJ1-5; unclear D gene. V was shortened by 5 bases and J by 0 bases, with 14 bases between the two germline ends. Germline V gives CDR1 SGHVS, CDR2 FQNEAQ. CDR3 length equals 16 residues. The CDR3 bases are TGTGCCAGCAGCCGAGACACCTCCCGTAGCAATCAGCCCCAGCATTTT. This gives the protein CASSRDTSRSNQPQHF.